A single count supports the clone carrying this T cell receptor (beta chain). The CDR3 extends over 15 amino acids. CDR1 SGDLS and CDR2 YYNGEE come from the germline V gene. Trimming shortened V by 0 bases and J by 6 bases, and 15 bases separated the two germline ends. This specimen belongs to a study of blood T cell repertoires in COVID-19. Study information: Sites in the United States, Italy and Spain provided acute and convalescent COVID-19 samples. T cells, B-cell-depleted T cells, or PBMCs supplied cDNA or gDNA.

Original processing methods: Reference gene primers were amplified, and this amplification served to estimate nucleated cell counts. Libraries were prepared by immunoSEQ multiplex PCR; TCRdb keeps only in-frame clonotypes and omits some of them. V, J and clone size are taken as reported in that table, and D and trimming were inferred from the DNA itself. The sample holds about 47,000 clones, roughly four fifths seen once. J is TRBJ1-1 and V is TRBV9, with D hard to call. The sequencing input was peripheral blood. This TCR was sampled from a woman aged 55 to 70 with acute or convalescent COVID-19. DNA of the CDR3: TGTGCCAGCAGCGTAGAAGGGAGGAAAGTATCTGAAGCTTTCTTT. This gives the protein CASSVEGRKVSEAFF.